The rows below give T cell receptor beta chains drawn from one sample of a study of molecular identifiers for immune sequencing clone quantification. TCRdb re-analysed the PCR reads in MiXCR, keeping a single row per CDR3 protein. The profile shows approximately 320,000 distinct CDR3 sequences, 24% of them singletons. Sequencing was done on a sample of naive CD8+ T cells from blood, with Jurkat cell RNA spiked in. The receptors come from a human donor in good health. Some libraries in this study had Jurkat cell RNA spiked in. The CDR3 runs from the conserved cysteine through the conserved F or W. A D gene is named only where the DNA matches it firmly. Size tells how often a clone was seen (once, few, many) or the class of an expanded clone, and some rows leave it out.

TRBV23-1,TRBJ1-5,TRBD1,few,TGCGCCAGCAGTCCATCGGACAGGGTAAATCAGCCCCAGCATTTT,CASSPSDRVNQPQHF
TRBV7-9,TRBJ2-2,NA,NA,TGTGCCAGCAGCTTAGTCCAGAACACCGGGGAGCTGTTTTTT,CASSLVQNTGELFF
TRBV7-2,TRBJ2-7,NA,many,TGTGCCAGCAGCAGAAGTTCCATTTTCTCCTACGAGCAGTACTTC,CASSRSSIFSYEQYF
TRBV2,TRBJ2-7,NA,many,TGTGCCAGCAGTGAACGAGGGCGGGACACCCACGAGCAGTACTTC,CASSERGRDTHEQYF
TRBV9,TRBJ2-7,NA,NA,TGTGCCGGCAGCGCTCTTCGAGGAAGCGAGCAGTACTTC,CAGSALRGSEQYF
TRBV5-4,TRBJ2-5,NA,NA,TGTGCCAGCACCAAAGACTTACGAGAGACCCAGTACTTC,CASTKDLRETQYF
TRBV13,TRBJ2-3,TRBD1,few,TGTGCCAGCAGCGCTGAACAGGGGTCAGATACGCAGTATTTT,CASSAEQGSDTQYF
TRBV5-5,TRBJ1-1,NA,many,TGTGCCAGCAGCTACGGACAGCTGAACACTGAAGCTTTCTTT,CASSYGQLNTEAFF
TRBV19,TRBJ2-7,TRBD2,many,TGTGCCAGTAGTATGTCTAGCGGGACCTTATACGAGCAGTACTTC,CASSMSSGTLYEQYF
TRBV19,TRBJ1-2,TRBD1,few,TGTGCCAGTAGCCAGGACAGGGGGAATGGCTACACCTTC,CASSQDRGNGYTF
TRBV12-3/TRBV12-4,TRBJ1-2,NA,many,TGTGCCAGCAGTTTCAGCCCTTCTGCCTATGGCTACACCTTC,CASSFSPSAYGYTF
TRBV20-1,TRBJ1-5,NA,few,TGCAGTGCACCTCAAGGGGGATCGTTCGGCAATCAGCCCCAGCATTTT,CSAPQGGSFGNQPQHF